Listed here is a single T cell receptor (beta chain). Germline CDR1 and CDR2: SNHLY and FYNNEI. J lost 3 bases, V lost 5 bases, and 6 bases had no gene match. The CDR3 is made up of 16 amino acids. This sample was included in a study of blood T cell repertoires in COVID-19. In the original workflow: Nucleated cell number was recorded as an estimate derived from reference gene primer amplification. Sequencing used immunoSEQ multiplex PCR; TCRdb keeps in-frame clones, though not all of them. The D gene and trimming were derived from the DNA, and the V and J assignments and clone size from that table. The table has 150,000 to 200,000 clones, 86% seen once.

Input material: peripheral blood. The chain joins TRBV2 to TRBJ2-3, with 12 nucleotides matching TRBD2. The receptor comes from a man between 60 and 75 years old with acute or convalescent COVID-19. The DNA for the CDR3 is TGTGCCAGCAGTCTAACTAGCGGGAGGCGTACAGATACGCAGTATTTT. The encoded protein is CASSLTSGRRTDTQYF.